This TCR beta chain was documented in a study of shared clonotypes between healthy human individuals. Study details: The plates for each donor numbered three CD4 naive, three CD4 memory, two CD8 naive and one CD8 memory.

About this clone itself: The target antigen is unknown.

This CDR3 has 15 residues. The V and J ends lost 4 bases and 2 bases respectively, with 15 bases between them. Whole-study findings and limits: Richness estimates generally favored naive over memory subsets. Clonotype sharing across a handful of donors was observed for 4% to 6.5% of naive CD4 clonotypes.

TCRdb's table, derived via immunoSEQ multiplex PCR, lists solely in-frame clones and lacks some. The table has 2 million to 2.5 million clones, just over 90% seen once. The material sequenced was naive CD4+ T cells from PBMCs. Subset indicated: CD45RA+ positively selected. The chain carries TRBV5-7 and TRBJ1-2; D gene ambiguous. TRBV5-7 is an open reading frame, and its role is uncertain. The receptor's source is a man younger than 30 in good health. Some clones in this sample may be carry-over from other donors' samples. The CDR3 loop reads CASSPKIQRNYGYTF. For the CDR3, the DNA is TGTGCCAGCAGCCCAAAAATCCAACGGAACTATGGCTACACCTTC.